The table lists the clone carrying this T cell receptor (beta chain) with a count of one. Authors' data handling: Reference gene primers were amplified, and this amplification served to estimate nucleated cell counts. Some clones are missing from TCRdb's copy, which holds only in-frame ones; the method was immunoSEQ multiplex PCR. V and J calls and clone size are as listed in that table; D and trimming were resolved from the DNA. This sample has fewer than 250,000 clones, with approximately 87% found just once. The entry originates in a study of blood T cell repertoires in COVID-19. As for the study in general: The study drew acute and convalescent COVID-19 samples from the United States, Italy and Spain. T cells, B-cell-depleted T cells, or PBMCs supplied cDNA or gDNA.

The CDR3 consists of 15 residues. V lost 4 bases, J lost 3 bases, and 15 bases lay in between. The germline V gene encodes CDR1 LNHDA and CDR2 SQIVND (reference sequence). The chain recombines TRBV19 with TRBJ1-2; D remains unclear. The sample was peripheral blood. The receptor was derived from a woman in her forties or fifties with acute or convalescent COVID-19. The CDR3 region is CASSTRPSLDYGYTF. CDR3 nucleotide sequence: TGTGCCAGTAGTACCAGGCCTTCGCTGGACTATGGCTACACCTTC.